These T cell receptor beta chains were read from a single sample in a study of blood T cells in healthy people across ages. MiXCR was run by TCRdb on the 5' RACE reads, yielding one entry per CDR3 protein. There are some 900,000 distinct CDR3 sequences in the sample; 40% to 60% occur only once, and 13% lies in the top ten. Sequencing was carried out using blood. The source of these receptors is a young man in good health. The CDR3 runs from the conserved cysteine through the conserved F or W. The D gene is left open where the match is weak. The listing skips clone size in some rows; elsewhere it reads once, few, many or a size class.

D: NA
size: few
V: TRBV10-3
J: TRBJ2-7
DNA: TGTGCCATCAGTGAAGGGACAACCTACGAGCAGTACTTC
CDR3: CAISEGTTYEQYF

D: NA
size: few
V: TRBV5-1
J: TRBJ2-3
DNA: TGCGCCAGCTGTTCCGGGACTAGCACAGATACGCAGTATTTT
CDR3: CASCSGTSTDTQYF

D: TRBD2
size: few
V: TRBV5-4
J: TRBJ2-7
DNA: TGTGCCAGCAGCTTGACTAGCGGCCTCCGTCTCGACGAGCAGTACTTC
CDR3: CASSLTSGLRLDEQYF

D: TRBD2
size: once
V: TRBV13
J: TRBJ2-7
DNA: TGTGCCAGCAGCGGGCTCGGTAGCGGGGAGTCAGCCCAGTACTTC
CDR3: CASSGLGSGESAQYF

D: NA
size: NA
V: TRBV7-2
J: TRBJ2-1
DNA: TGTGCCAGCAGCTTAGCGCAGCGTCTGAGCTCCTACAATGAGCAGTTCTTC
CDR3: CASSLAQRLSSYNEQFF

D: TRBD1
size: few
V: TRBV7-2
J: TRBJ2-3
DNA: TGTGCCAGCAGCTTCTCCACAGGGGGGACAGATACGCAGTATTTT
CDR3: CASSFSTGGTDTQYF

D: NA
size: NA
V: TRBV11-3
J: TRBJ2-1
DNA: TGTGCCAGCAGCTTATCCGGACCTTCCGTCCATGAGCAGTTCTTC
CDR3: CASSLSGPSVHEQFF

D: TRBD1
size: NA
V: TRBV20-1
J: TRBJ2-7
DNA: TGCAGTGCTAGAGGAACGGACAGGGACTACGAGCAGTACTTC
CDR3: CSARGTDRDYEQYF

D: NA
size: few
V: TRBV20-1
J: TRBJ2-3
DNA: TGCAGTGCTAGAGATCTAGGTCCCACAGATACGCAGTATTTT
CDR3: CSARDLGPTDTQYF

D: NA
size: many
V: TRBV29-1
J: TRBJ1-1
DNA: TGCAGCGTTGAGAAGAGGACAGCGAACACTGAAGCTTTCTTT
CDR3: CSVEKRTANTEAFF

D: TRBD1
size: NA
V: TRBV29-1
J: TRBJ1-1
DNA: TGCAGCGTTGAAGATCTGGGGAACAGGGGGGTTACTGAAGCTTTCTTT
CDR3: CSVEDLGNRGVTEAFF

D: NA
size: NA
V: TRBV15
J: TRBJ2-2
DNA: TGTGCCACCAGCAGAGATTCGAGTTCTGGGGAGCTGTTTTTT
CDR3: CATSRDSSSGELFF

D: TRBD1
size: few
V: TRBV20-1
J: TRBJ2-7
DNA: TGCAGTGCCTACCCCCGGACAGGTGGGAACGAGCAGTACTTC
CDR3: CSAYPRTGGNEQYF

D: TRBD2
size: NA
V: TRBV13
J: TRBJ2-3
DNA: TGTGCCAGCAGCCACTGGACTAGCGGGGGGGGTACTGATACGCAGTATTTT
CDR3: CASSHWTSGGGTDTQYF

D: NA
size: NA
V: TRBV5-1
J: TRBJ2-5
DNA: TGCGCCAGCAGCTCCCACGGGGCATGGCAAGAGACCCAGTACTTC
CDR3: CASSSHGAWQETQYF

D: NA
size: NA
V: TRBV7-2
J: TRBJ2-3
DNA: TGTGCCAGCAGCTTAGCGGGGGCGAAAGCAGATACGCAGTATTTT
CDR3: CASSLAGAKADTQYF

D: NA
size: NA
V: TRBV6-5
J: TRBJ2-1
DNA: TGTGCCAGCAGTTACTCGGGCTCCGATGAGCAGTTCTTC
CDR3: CASSYSGSDEQFF

D: NA
size: few
V: TRBV20-1
J: TRBJ2-7
DNA: TGCAGTGCACCGGACCAAAGGGGCAACTACGAGCAGTACTTC
CDR3: CSAPDQRGNYEQYF

D: NA
size: NA
V: TRBV6-5
J: TRBJ2-1
DNA: TGTGCCAGCAGTTACTCGAAGTATCCAGCGGGCTCCTACAATGAGCAGTTCTTC
CDR3: CASSYSKYPAGSYNEQFF

D: NA
size: NA
V: TRBV7-9
J: TRBJ2-3
DNA: TGTGCCAGCACCCTCGGGAATAGCGGCACAGATACGCAGTATTTT
CDR3: CASTLGNSGTDTQYF

D: TRBD1
size: NA
V: TRBV25-1
J: TRBJ2-3
DNA: TGTGCCAGCAGTGTTGTGGGACAGGGTACTACAGATACGCAGTATTTT
CDR3: CASSVVGQGTTDTQYF

D: TRBD1
size: few
V: TRBV29-1
J: TRBJ1-4
DNA: TGCAGCGTAACGGACAGGGCCCGTGAAAAACTGTTTTTT
CDR3: CSVTDRAREKLFF

D: NA
size: NA
V: TRBV6-6
J: TRBJ2-7
DNA: TGTGCCAGCACAAAGGAGGGGGCCTCCTACGAGCAGTACTTC
CDR3: CASTKEGASYEQYF